The next 32 T cell receptor beta chains were all read from a single sample in a study of Ad26.COV2.S vaccination and SARS-CoV-2 variants. The treatment: about 20 received Ad26.COV2.S at low or high dose, single or two shots; about 5 received placebo; per-sample allocation not given. Samples were taken on day 63 after the first vaccine or placebo injection. Measured with immunoSEQ multiplex PCR; TCRdb has only the in-frame clones, and not every one. Among around 400,000 clones listed, around nine tenths were seen once. This specimen was peripheral blood, taken in a trial of Ad26.COV2.S vaccine versus placebo. Receptors originate from a person between 18 and 65 years old who received the Ad26.COV2.S COVID-19 vaccine or a placebo.

This rearrangement joins TRBV29-1 to TRBJ2-2; D not certain. Trimming removed 5 bases from V and 1 base from J, with 14 bases in between. Germline CDR1 reads SQVTM; CDR2 reads ANQGSEA. The CDR3 has 15 residues. This chain's CDR3 is CSVLSQGWNTGELFF. CDR3 bases: TGCAGCGTTCTTTCTCAAGGATGGAACACCGGGGAGCTGTTTTTT.

This sequence joins TRBV2 and TRBJ2-7; the match to TRBD1 covers 8 bases. The junction had 2 bases not matched to a gene; V was cut back by 4 bases and J by 0 bases. The CDR3 length is 14 residues. CDR1 SNHLY and CDR2 FYNNEI come from the germline V gene. The CDR3 coding sequence is TGTGCCAGCAGTGGACAGGGGAGCTCCTACGAGCAGTACTTC. It codes for CASSGQGSSYEQYF.

The chain combines TRBV24-1 with TRBJ2-1, with TRBD2 identical over 7 bases. This CDR3 is 13 amino acids long. The trim removed 3 bases at V and 7 bases at J, leaving 2 bases unmatched. Germline lookup yields CDR1 KGHDR and CDR2 SFDVKD. CDR3 loop: CATSDLGGNEQFF. The CDR3 DNA sequence: TGTGCCACCAGTGATCTCGGGGGGAATGAGCAGTTCTTC.

In nucleotides, the CDR3 is TGTGCCAGTAGTATAGGGGTGACGGGGGAAGTATTCTACGAGCAGTACTTC. Residues: CASSIGVTGEVFYEQYF. The J gene is TRBJ2-7, the V gene TRBV19, with a tentative D call TRBD2 (6 bases). This CDR3 is 17 amino acids long. V lost 1 base and J lost 3, with 19 bases in between. Germline assignment: CDR1 LNHDA and CDR2 SQIVND (reference sequence).

V and J are TRBV7-9 and TRBJ2-7; D unclear. Germline V gene data show CDR1 as SEHNR and CDR2 as FQNEAQ (reference sequence). Trimming removed 3 bases from V and 0 bases from J, with 9 bases in between. This CDR3 has 14 residues. The CDR3 reads CASSFGGYSYEQYF. The CDR3 bases are TGTGCCAGCAGCTTTGGCGGCTACTCCTACGAGCAGTACTTC.

The V call is TRBV5-1, the J call TRBJ2-3; D is unresolved. Trimming shortened V by 1 base and J by 2 bases, and 5 bases separated the two germline ends. The germline CDR1 and CDR2 sequences are SGHRS and YFSETQ. The CDR3 sequence is 13 residues long. CDR3: CASSLPTTDTQYF. The CDR3 DNA is TGCGCCAGCAGCTTGCCTACCACAGATACGCAGTATTTT.

V is TRBV10-3 and J is TRBJ2-7, with 11 bases fitting TRBD1. The trim removed 0 bases at V and 4 bases at J, leaving 5 bases unmatched. From germline, CDR1 is ENHRY and CDR2 SYGVKD. CDR3 size: 16 residues. Here the CDR3 reads CAISESRGQGGYEQYF. CDR3 coding DNA: TGTGCCATCAGTGAGTCTAGGGGACAGGGGGGGTACGAGCAGTACTTC.

This chain connects TRBV16 to TRBJ1-1; D unresolved. The CDR3 runs to 17 residues. The V and J ends lost 4 bases and 6 bases respectively, with 24 bases between them. Germline assignment: CDR1 KGHSY and CDR2 FQNENV. This CDR3 is CASSLPPGRNNLAEAFF. DNA for the CDR3: TGTGCCAGCAGCCTACCCCCGGGCAGGAATAATCTAGCTGAAGCTTTCTTT.

The rearrangement uses TRBV12-3 or TRBV12-4 and TRBJ1-1; D call uncertain. V dropped 3 bases and J dropped 2 bases, with 1 base sitting between them. The CDR3 sequence is 11 residues long. The CDR3 coding sequence is TGTGCCAGCAGTTTTAACACTGAAGCTTTCTTT. Translation: CASSFNTEAFF.

V and J are TRBV24-1 and TRBJ2-6; D is unresolved. V lost 7 bases, J lost 1 base, and 4 bases lay in between. The CDR3 sequence is 13 residues long. In germline, CDR1 is KGHDR, CDR2 SFDVKD. The CDR3 reads CATRQSGANVLTF. CDR3 sequence (DNA): TGTGCCACCAGGCAGTCTGGGGCCAACGTCCTGACTTTC.

J is TRBJ1-4 and V is TRBV25-1; tentative D call: TRBD1 (5 bases). CDR3 length: 15 amino acids. Deletions cut 2 bases from V and 5 bases from J, with 12 bases between. Germline V gene lookup returns CDR1 MGHDK and CDR2 SYGVNS. CDR3 sequence reads: CASSEPGGPNEKLFF. CDR3 nucleotides: TGTGCCAGCAGTGAACCCGGGGGTCCCAATGAAAAACTGTTTTTT.

The chain combines TRBV15 with TRBJ2-7, with TRBD1 matching over 8 bases. Germline-derived CDR1 and CDR2 are LNHNV and YYDKDF (reference sequence). V lost 1 base to trimming and J lost 3 bases; unmatched junction nucleotides: 5. This CDR3 region has 15 residues. CDR3 sequence: CATSRGTGTLYEQYF. The CDR3, as DNA: TGTGCCACCAGCAGAGGGACAGGGACACTCTACGAGCAGTACTTC.

The CDR3 DNA sequence: TGTGCCAGCAGCGTAGATGGGCTAGCGGGAACAGCCAAAAACATTCAGTACTTC. The encoded protein is CASSVDGLAGTAKNIQYF. V and J are TRBV9 and TRBJ2-4, with TRBD2 identical over 9 bases. Germline CDR1 is SGDLS and CDR2 is YYNGEE. This CDR3 comprises 18 residues. Unmatched junction bases numbered 7, after V lost 0 bases and J lost 0 bases.

This chain joins TRBV19 and TRBJ2-2; D is undetermined. Per germline, CDR1 LNHDA and CDR2 SQIVND (reference sequence). The CDR3 sequence is 16 residues long. V was shortened by 6 bases and J by 0 bases, with 14 bases between the two germline ends. CDR3 sequence reads: CASRPLGSANTGELFF. The CDR3 nucleotides are TGTGCCAGTAGGCCACTTGGGTCCGCGAACACCGGGGAGCTGTTTTTT.

Of note for this clone: Other DNA sequences in the sample encode the same CDR3. V and J are TRBV29-1 and TRBJ2-7; TRBD2 matches at 9 bases. The junction had 1 base not matched to a gene; V was cut back by 6 bases and J by 4 bases. The CDR3 length is 11 residues. Germline-derived CDR1 and CDR2 are SQVTM and ANQGSEA. Here the CDR3 reads CSVGLAYEQYF. The CDR3 DNA reads as TGCAGCGTCGGACTAGCGTACGAGCAGTACTTC.

The genes are TRBV6-6 and TRBJ2-2, with TRBD2 matching 9 bases. Germline V gene lookup returns CDR1 MNHNY and CDR2 SVGAGI (reference sequence). Trimming took 5 bases from V and 4 from J; bases not matched to a gene: 5. The length of the CDR3 is 15 residues. The CDR3 is CASSRSSGATGELFF. CDR3 nucleotides: TGTGCCAGCAGTCGATCTAGCGGGGCCACCGGGGAGCTGTTTTTT.

The chain has TRBV7-2 and TRBJ1-1, with 9 bases matching TRBD1. J lost 4 bases, V lost 5 bases, and 11 bases had no gene match. CDR3 length equals 16 residues. CDR1 is SGHTA, CDR2 FQGNSA, per germline. CDR3 DNA sequence: TGTGCCAGCAGCCTGTCCGGGACAGGGCGTCGCACTGAAGCTTTCTTT. Translating it yields CASSLSGTGRRTEAFF.

This chain joins TRBV5-4 and TRBJ1-1; 8 bases match TRBD1. This CDR3 region has 14 residues. The J segment lost 7 bases and the V segment lost 4 bases, leaving 9 bases of the junction unmatched. Germline loops: CDR1 SGHNT, CDR2 YYREEE (reference sequence). The CDR3: CASSRGGDRNEAFF. The CDR3 DNA follows: TGTGCCAGCAGCAGAGGCGGGGACAGGAATGAAGCTTTCTTT.

The chain couples TRBV6-2 or TRBV6-3 to TRBJ2-7, with 9 nucleotides matching TRBD2. The CDR3 extends over 14 amino acids. The germline CDR1 and CDR2 sequences are MNHEY and SVGEGT. The trim removed 2 bases at V and 3 bases at J, leaving 2 bases unmatched. Written as DNA, the CDR3 is TGTGCCAGCAGTTACGAGACTAGCGGCTACGAGCAGTACTTC. Its translation: CASSYETSGYEQYF.

The chain joins TRBV7-9 to TRBJ2-5; D remains unclear. Germline V gene data show CDR1 as SEHNR and CDR2 as FQNEAQ (reference sequence). This CDR3 region has 16 residues. V lost 1 base, J lost 1 base, and 13 bases lay in between. In DNA form, the CDR3 reads TGTGCCAGCAGCTTAGGTAGTGGCACTATCCAAGAGACCCAGTACTTC. Amino acids: CASSLGSGTIQETQYF.

The chain joins TRBV10-2 to TRBJ2-1, with TRBD2 matching over 10 bases. The CDR3 spans 15 residues. V was clipped by 6 bases and J by 8 bases; unmatched bases: 10. Per germline, CDR1 WSHSY and CDR2 SAAADI. The CDR3 region has the DNA TGCGCCAGCAGAGCTACTAGCGGGATATGGGATGAGCAGTTCTTC. Protein sequence: CASRATSGIWDEQFF.

This chain uses TRBV3-1 (or the pseudogene TRBV3-2) with TRBJ2-2; 7 nucleotides align to TRBD1. Looked up from germline, CDR1 is LGHDT and CDR2 is YNNKEL (reference sequence). The ends lost 0 bases at V and 5 bases at J; junction bases unmatched: 6. The CDR3 has 16 amino acids. The CDR3 bases are TGTGCCAGCAGCCAAGACCGCGACAGGGAAACCGGGGAGCTGTTTTTT. It is translated as CASSQDRDRETGELFF.

V gene TRBV7-2 combines with J gene TRBJ2-2; 9 nucleotides line up with TRBD2. The V segment lost 6 bases and the J segment 1 base; nucleotides outside the gene matches: 6. Germline CDR1 reads SGHTA; CDR2 reads FQGNSA. The CDR3 is 16 residues long. The CDR3 DNA reads as TGTGCCAGCAGTCCTCTGACTAGCGGGAACACCGGGGAGCTGTTTTTT. This sequence encodes CASSPLTSGNTGELFF.

The V gene is TRBV28, the J gene TRBJ1-2; no clear D. Trimming pared 3 bases from V and 3 bases from J, leaving 5 bases between. The CDR3 extends over 12 amino acids. Germline lookup yields CDR1 MDHEN and CDR2 SYDVKM. The CDR3 reads CASSLEDYGYTF. CDR3 DNA: TGTGCCAGCAGTTTGGAAGACTATGGCTACACCTTC.

The genes are TRBV27 and TRBJ2-1, with unresolved D. The CDR3 covers 15 residues. V lost 2 bases to trimming and J lost 5 bases, with 13 bases between them. Germline V gives CDR1 MNHEY, CDR2 SMNVEV (reference sequence). The CDR3 bases are TGTGCCAGCAGTTTACTCGGGTATCTGAACAATGAGCAGTTCTTC. It codes for CASSLLGYLNNEQFF.

The genes are TRBV12-3 or TRBV12-4 and TRBJ1-5; D gene uncertain. The CDR3 extends over 13 amino acids. V was clipped by 3 bases and J by 5 bases, with 8 bases between them. CDR3 residues: CASSLGSDQPQHF. The DNA for the CDR3 is TGTGCCAGCAGTTTGGGGTCAGATCAGCCCCAGCATTTT.

The chain joins TRBV27 to TRBJ2-2; TRBD2 aligns across 12 bases. The ends lost 2 bases at V and 1 base at J; junction bases unmatched: 5. The CDR3 covers 18 residues. Germline loops: CDR1 MNHEY, CDR2 SMNVEV (reference sequence). CDR3 coding DNA: TGTGCCAGCAGTTTAACCACGGGACTAGCGGGGAACACCGGGGAGCTGTTTTTT. Encoded protein: CASSLTTGLAGNTGELFF.

The chain combines TRBV28 with TRBJ2-4, with D maybe TRBD2 (6 bases). The CDR3 length is 12 residues. From germline, CDR1 is MDHEN and CDR2 SYDVKM. Trimming removed 4 bases at V and 8 bases at J, with 9 bases between. This chain's CDR3 is CASSYGEDIQYF. DNA of the CDR3: TGTGCCAGCAGTTACGGGGAGGACATTCAGTACTTC. Looking up the rest from reference TRBV28 and TRBJ2-4 gives the full variable domain: DVKVTQSSRYLVKRTGEKVFLECVQDMDHENMFWYRQDPGLGLRLIYFSYDVKMKEKGDIPEGYSVSREKKERFSLILESASTNQTSMYLCASSYGEDIQYFGAGTRLSVL.

This chain uses TRBV10-2 with TRBJ2-1; TRBD1 agrees at 7 bases. V dropped 7 bases and J dropped 4; count of bases not matched to a gene: 13. The CDR3 totals 16 residues. Germline lookup yields CDR1 WSHSY and CDR2 SAAADI. The CDR3 region is CASTYTPQGLYNEQFF. CDR3 DNA sequence: TGCGCCAGCACCTATACCCCACAGGGGCTATACAATGAGCAGTTCTTC.

The genes are TRBV30 and TRBJ1-1; tentatively, D is TRBD1 (5 bases). CDR1 is GTSNPN, CDR2 SVGIG, per germline (reference sequence). The CDR3 totals 14 residues. Between the trimmed V and J ends, which lost 2 bases and 6 bases, there was a span of 16 bases. This CDR3 is CAWSRWGDRAEAFF. CDR3 DNA sequence: TGTGCCTGGAGTCGTTGGGGGGATAGGGCTGAAGCTTTCTTT.

V is TRBV28 and J is TRBJ2-1; TRBD1 might be the D (6 bases). Trimming removed 1 base at V and 5 bases at J, with 12 bases between. The CDR3 totals 15 residues. Germline values: CDR1 MDHEN, CDR2 SYDVKM. The DNA of the CDR3 is TGTGCCAGCAGTTTATTGGGGGACATACACAATGAGCAGTTCTTC. Protein: CASSLLGDIHNEQFF.

This chain connects TRBV5-1 to TRBJ1-4; TRBD1 matches at 7 bases. The CDR3 length is 15 residues. Germline assignment: CDR1 SGHRS and CDR2 YFSETQ. Trimming removed 0 bases from V and 5 bases from J; junction bases left unmatched: 4. Here the CDR3 reads CASSLDTGANEKLFF. The CDR3 region has the DNA TGCGCCAGCAGCTTGGATACAGGGGCAAATGAAAAACTGTTTTTT.